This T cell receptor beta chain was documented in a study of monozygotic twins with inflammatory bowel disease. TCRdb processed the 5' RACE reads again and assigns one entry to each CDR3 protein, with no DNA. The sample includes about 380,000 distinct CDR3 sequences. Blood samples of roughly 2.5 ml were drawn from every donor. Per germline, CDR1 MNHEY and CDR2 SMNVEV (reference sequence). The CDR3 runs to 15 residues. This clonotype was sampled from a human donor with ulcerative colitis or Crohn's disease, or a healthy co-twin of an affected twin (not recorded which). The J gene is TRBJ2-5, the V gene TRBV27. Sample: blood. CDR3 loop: CASSLSWVRQETQYF.